This TCR beta chain was documented in a study of cytomegalovirus exposure and HLA in healthy donors. The PCR contained 60 Vbeta and 13 Jbeta primers. Repertoires were generated with immunoSEQ multiplex PCR, while TCRdb's copy carries only in-frame clones and drops some. The sample holds 100,000 to 150,000 clones. Germline V gene data show CDR1 as SGHTA and CDR2 as FQGNSA. The CDR3 is made up of 15 amino acids. Trimming shortened V by 2 bases and J by 1 base, and 12 bases separated the two germline ends. Study-wide results and limits: A missense DCLRE1C variant was associated with V- and J-gene trimming of TCR beta chains in a later analysis, and an independent cohort replicated the association. No immune exposure information besides CMV serostatus was available. Segments of the TCR beta V type were, in most cases, productive about 90% or about 30% of the time in an earlier analysis. A later analysis showed TCR association rates differing by HLA locus, peaking at DRB1 and lowest at HLA-C.

Points on this clone: Its antigen remains unknown.

Material: PBMCs. The sequence came from a woman in her thirties or forties in good health and CMV-seronegative. V and J are TRBV7-2 and TRBJ2-7; D is perhaps TRBD1 (6 bases). The CDR3, as DNA: TGTGCCAGCAGCTTACAAGACAGGAGTTCCTACGAGCAGTACTTC. Protein sequence: CASSLQDRSSYEQYF.